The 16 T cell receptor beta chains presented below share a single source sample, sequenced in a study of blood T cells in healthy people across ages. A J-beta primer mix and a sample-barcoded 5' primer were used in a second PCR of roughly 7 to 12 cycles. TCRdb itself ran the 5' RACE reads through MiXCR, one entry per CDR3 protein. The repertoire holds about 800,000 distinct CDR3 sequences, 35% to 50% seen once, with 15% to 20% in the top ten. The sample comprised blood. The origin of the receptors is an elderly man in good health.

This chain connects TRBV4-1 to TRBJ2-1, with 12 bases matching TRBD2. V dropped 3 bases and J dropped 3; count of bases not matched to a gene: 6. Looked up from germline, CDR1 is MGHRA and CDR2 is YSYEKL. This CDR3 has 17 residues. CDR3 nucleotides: TGCGCCAGCAGCCAGGTGACTAGCGGGAGAATCTACAATGAGCAGTTCTTC. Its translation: CASSQVTSGRIYNEQFF.

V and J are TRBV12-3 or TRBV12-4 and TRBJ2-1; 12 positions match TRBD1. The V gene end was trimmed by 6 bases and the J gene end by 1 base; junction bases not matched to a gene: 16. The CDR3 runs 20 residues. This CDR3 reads CASSPGGTGGSSVSYNEQFF. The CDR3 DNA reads TGTGCCAGCAGCCCAGGGGGGACAGGGGGCTCGTCGGTGTCCTACAATGAGCAGTTCTTC.

The CDR3 is CASSQRQGPEAFF. DNA for the CDR3: TGTGCCAGCAGCCAACGACAGGGTCCTGAAGCTTTCTTT. This chain uses TRBV3-1 with TRBJ1-1; 7 bases map to TRBD1. Germline CDR1 LGHDT, CDR2 YNNKEL (reference sequence). The CDR3 consists of 13 residues. The V gene end was trimmed by 2 bases and the J gene end by 6 bases; junction bases not matched to a gene: 3.

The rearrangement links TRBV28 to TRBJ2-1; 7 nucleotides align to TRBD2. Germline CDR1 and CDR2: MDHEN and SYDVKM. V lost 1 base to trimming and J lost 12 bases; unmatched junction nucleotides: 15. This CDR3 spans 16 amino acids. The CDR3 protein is CASSLYSGEGLGGQFF. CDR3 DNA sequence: TGTGCCAGCAGTTTATATTCGGGGGAGGGCCTAGGTGGGCAGTTCTTC.

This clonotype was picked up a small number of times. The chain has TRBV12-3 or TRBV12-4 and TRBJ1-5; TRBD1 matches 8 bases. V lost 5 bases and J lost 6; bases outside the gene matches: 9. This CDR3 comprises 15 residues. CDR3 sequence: CASSLKTGVGQPQHF. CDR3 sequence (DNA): TGTGCCAGCAGTCTAAAGACAGGGGTAGGTCAGCCCCAGCATTTT.

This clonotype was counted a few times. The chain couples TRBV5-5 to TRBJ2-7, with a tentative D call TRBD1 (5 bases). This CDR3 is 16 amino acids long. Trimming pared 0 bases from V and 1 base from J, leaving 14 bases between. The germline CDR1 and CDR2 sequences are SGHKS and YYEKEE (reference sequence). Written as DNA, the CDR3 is TGTGCCAGCAGCTTGGCTGCAGGGCATAATTCCTACGAGCAGTACTTC. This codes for CASSLAAGHNSYEQYF.

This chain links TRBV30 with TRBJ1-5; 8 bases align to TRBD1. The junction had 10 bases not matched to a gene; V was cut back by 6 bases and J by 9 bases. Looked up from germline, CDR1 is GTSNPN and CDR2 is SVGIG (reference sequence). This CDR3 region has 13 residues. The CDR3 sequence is CACLGQGSGPQHF. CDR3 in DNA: TGTGCCTGCCTAGGACAGGGCTCGGGGCCCCAGCATTTT.

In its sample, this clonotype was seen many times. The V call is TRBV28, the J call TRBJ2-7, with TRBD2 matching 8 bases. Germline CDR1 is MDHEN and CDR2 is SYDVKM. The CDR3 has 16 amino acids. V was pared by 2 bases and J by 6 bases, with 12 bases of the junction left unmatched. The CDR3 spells CASSLPLIGRASEQYF. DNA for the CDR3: TGTGCCAGCAGTTTACCTCTGATCGGGAGGGCCTCCGAGCAGTACTTC.

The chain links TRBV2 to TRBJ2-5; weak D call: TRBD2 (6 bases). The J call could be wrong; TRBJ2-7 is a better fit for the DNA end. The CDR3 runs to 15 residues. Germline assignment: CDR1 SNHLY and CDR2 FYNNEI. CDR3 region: CASSDFAGKRREQYF. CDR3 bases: TGTGCCAGCAGTGACTTTGCGGGGAAAAGGCGCGAGCAGTACTTC.

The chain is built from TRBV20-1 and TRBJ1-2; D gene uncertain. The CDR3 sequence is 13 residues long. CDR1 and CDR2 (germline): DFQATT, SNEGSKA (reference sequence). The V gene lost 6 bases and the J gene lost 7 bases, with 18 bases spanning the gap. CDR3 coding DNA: TGCAGTGCCCTTGTTCGCACGGTGCGTGGCTACACCTTC. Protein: CSALVRTVRGYTF.

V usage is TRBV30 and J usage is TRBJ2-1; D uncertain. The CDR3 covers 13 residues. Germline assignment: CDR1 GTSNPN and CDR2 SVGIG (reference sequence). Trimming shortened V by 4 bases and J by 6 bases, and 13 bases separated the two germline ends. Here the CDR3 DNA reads TGTGCCTGGATGGTGACATCGGGCAATGAGCAGTTCTTC. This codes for CAWMVTSGNEQFF.

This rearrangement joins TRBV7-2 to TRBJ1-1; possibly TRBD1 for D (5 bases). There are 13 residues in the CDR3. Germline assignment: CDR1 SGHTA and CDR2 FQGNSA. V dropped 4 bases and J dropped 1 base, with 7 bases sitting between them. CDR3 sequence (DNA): TGTGCCAGCAGCTGGGACGGGAACACTGAAGCTTTCTTT. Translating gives CASSWDGNTEAFF.

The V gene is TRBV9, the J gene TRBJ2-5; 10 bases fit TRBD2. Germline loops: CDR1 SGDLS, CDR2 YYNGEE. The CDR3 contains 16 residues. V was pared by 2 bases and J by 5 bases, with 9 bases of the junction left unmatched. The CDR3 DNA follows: TGTGCCAGCAGCGTTTCAAGCGGGAGGGCCGTTGAGACCCAGTACTTC. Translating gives CASSVSSGRAVETQYF.

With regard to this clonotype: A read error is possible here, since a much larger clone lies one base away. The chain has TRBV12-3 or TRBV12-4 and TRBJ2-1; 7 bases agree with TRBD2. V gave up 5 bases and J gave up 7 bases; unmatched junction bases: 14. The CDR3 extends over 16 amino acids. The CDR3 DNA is TGTGCCAGCAGTCCGCTCGGCGGGAGAATCCCGAATGAGCAGTTCTTC. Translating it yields CASSPLGGRIPNEQFF.

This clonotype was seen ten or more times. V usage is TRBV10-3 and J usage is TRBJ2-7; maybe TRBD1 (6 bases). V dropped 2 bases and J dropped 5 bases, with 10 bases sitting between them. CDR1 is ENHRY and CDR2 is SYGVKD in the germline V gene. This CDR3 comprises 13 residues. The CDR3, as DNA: TGTGCCATCAGTGAGGCCACAGGGAACGAGCAGTACTTC. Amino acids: CAISEATGNEQYF.

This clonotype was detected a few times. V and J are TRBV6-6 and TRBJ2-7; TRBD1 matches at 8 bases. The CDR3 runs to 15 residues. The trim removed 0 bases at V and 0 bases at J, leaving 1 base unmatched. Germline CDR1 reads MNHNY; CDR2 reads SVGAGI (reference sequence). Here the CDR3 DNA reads TGTGCCAGCAGTTACTCGGGACAGGCCTCCTACGAGCAGTACTTC. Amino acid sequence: CASSYSGQASYEQYF.